Shown below are 32 T cell receptor beta chains from a single sample sequenced in a study of T cell responses to AZD1222 COVID-19 vaccine. The table came from immunoSEQ multiplex PCR; TCRdb's copy has only in-frame clones and leaves some out. The sample holds 100,000 to 150,000 clones, around 90% seen once. The sample in question was peripheral blood, obtained 28 days after the second AZD1222 dose. The receptors stem from an adult who received the AZD1222 COVID-19 vaccine.

The CDR3, as DNA: TGTGCCAGCAGCTTGGAGCCCACAGGGACCGGCTACACCTTC. Translated: CASSLEPTGTGYTF. This sequence joins TRBV5-6 and TRBJ1-2, with D perhaps matching TRBD1 (6 bases). The germline V and J ends were trimmed by 0 bases and 8 bases, with 14 bases remaining between them. Per germline, CDR1 SGHDT and CDR2 YYEEEE. The CDR3 totals 14 residues.

In this sample, this clone turned up once. This chain links TRBV14 with TRBJ1-5; 11 bases align to TRBD1. CDR1 is SGHDN, CDR2 FVKESK, per germline. This CDR3 is 17 amino acids long. The trim removed 5 bases at V and 6 bases at J, leaving 12 bases unmatched. CDR3 sequence (DNA): TGTGCCAGCAGCGTAGTCCGGGACAGGGGGTTCAGTCAGCCCCAGCATTTT. Translation: CASSVVRDRGFSQPQHF.

The gene calls are TRBV7-3 and TRBJ2-1; 7 positions agree with TRBD2. After removal of 1 base from V and 5 bases from J, the junction contained 5 bases not matched to a gene. The CDR3 spans 15 residues. Germline CDR1 and CDR2: SGHTA and FQGTGA. CDR3 nucleotides: TGTGCCAGCAGCTTAAGGCTAGCGGCCCACAATGAGCAGTTCTTC. As protein: CASSLRLAAHNEQFF.

The chain carries TRBV5-1 and TRBJ2-7; possible D gene TRBD2, 6 bases. There are 15 residues in the CDR3. V gave up 0 bases and J gave up 3 bases, with 13 bases separating them. The germline CDR1 and CDR2 sequences are SGHRS and YFSETQ. The CDR3 DNA reads as TGCGCCAGCAGCTTGGGTGTTAGCGGAGGCTACGAGCAGTACTTC. This codes for CASSLGVSGGYEQYF.

The rearrangement uses TRBV29-1 and TRBJ2-1; 7 nucleotides align to TRBD2. Germline CDR1 SQVTM, CDR2 ANQGSEA. CDR3 length: 14 residues. Unmatched junction bases numbered 10, after V lost 7 bases and J lost 4 bases. CDR3 sequence: CSALASGSYNEQFF. The CDR3 DNA follows: TGCAGCGCCCTCGCTAGCGGCAGTTACAATGAGCAGTTCTTC.

J is TRBJ2-2 and V is TRBV27, with 9 bases matching TRBD1. CDR3 length: 17 residues. Per germline, CDR1 MNHEY and CDR2 SMNVEV (reference sequence). V dropped 5 bases and J dropped 4; count of bases not matched to a gene: 11. CDR3 in DNA: TGTGCCAGCAGTCCGATACAGGGACAGGGAATCACCGGGGAGCTGTTTTTT. Translated: CASSPIQGQGITGELFF.

The table lists this clone with a count of one. The genes are TRBV27 and TRBJ2-3, with D possibly matching TRBD1 (6 bases). The CDR3 extends over 13 amino acids. The V gene lost 5 bases and the J gene lost 13 bases, with 19 bases spanning the gap. Germline values: CDR1 MNHEY, CDR2 SMNVEV (reference sequence). The CDR3 nucleotides are TGTGCCAGCAGTCCCGGTTATGGGGGCAAGAAGTATTTT. This codes for CASSPGYGGKKYF.

The V call is TRBV5-1, the J call TRBJ2-5, with D possibly being TRBD1 (6 bases). The CDR3 sequence is 15 residues long. CDR1 and CDR2 (germline): SGHRS, YFSETQ. V was shortened by 2 bases and J by 5 bases, with 16 bases between the two germline ends. This CDR3 is CASSLGATQGETQYF. In DNA, the CDR3 is TGCGCCAGCAGCTTAGGGGCTACGCAGGGGGAGACCCAGTACTTC.

The chain couples TRBV15 to TRBJ2-1, with 9 nucleotides matching TRBD1. CDR1 LNHNV and CDR2 YYDKDF come from the germline V gene (reference sequence). Trimming removed 2 bases from V and 5 bases from J; junction bases left unmatched: 4. This CDR3 has 15 residues. The CDR3 loop reads CATSRPGTGNNEQFF. The CDR3 DNA reads TGTGCCACCAGCAGACCCGGGACAGGGAACAATGAGCAGTTCTTC.

The CDR3 DNA reads as TGTGCCAGCAGTGCCCGGGACAGACTCAATGAGCAGTTCTTC. It translates to CASSARDRLNEQFF. The V and J genes are TRBV27 and TRBJ2-1; TRBD1 matches 7 bases. This CDR3 contains 14 residues. In germline, CDR1 is MNHEY, CDR2 SMNVEV (reference sequence). With 5 bases clipped from V and 6 bases from J, the junction kept 7 bases outside the gene matches.

The chain uses TRBV4-1 and TRBJ2-1; 12 bases map to TRBD2. Germline V gene lookup returns CDR1 MGHRA and CDR2 YSYEKL. The CDR3 extends over 20 amino acids. V dropped 3 bases and J dropped 0; count of bases not matched to a gene: 12. The CDR3 coding sequence is TGCGCCAGCAGCCACCTTGGACTAGCGGGAAAGTTGAGCTCCTACAATGAGCAGTTCTTC. This sequence encodes CASSHLGLAGKLSSYNEQFF.

The CDR3 here is CASSEVAGRQRRDTQYF. CDR3 coding DNA: TGTGCCAGCAGCGAGGTAGCGGGAAGACAGAGACGTGATACGCAGTATTTT. This sequence joins TRBV6-2 or TRBV6-3 and TRBJ2-3; TRBD2 matches at 8 bases. With V trimmed by 6 bases and J by 6 bases, 17 bases remained unmatched. Germline CDR1 is MNHEY and CDR2 is SVGEGT. The CDR3 loop spans 17 amino acids.

The rearrangement joins TRBV14 to TRBJ2-2, with 9 bases aligning to TRBD1. Germline loops: CDR1 SGHDN, CDR2 FVKESK. This CDR3 comprises 15 residues. Trimming at V came to 3 bases and at J to 7 bases, leaving 6 bases not matched to a gene. The chain's CDR3 is CASSQGQGRIGELFF. The CDR3 coding sequence is TGTGCCAGCAGCCAGGGACAGGGACGGATCGGGGAGCTGTTTTTT.

The chain carries TRBV29-1 and TRBJ2-1, with 7 bases fitting TRBD1. Germline assignment: CDR1 SQVTM and CDR2 ANQGSEA. Trimming at V came to 3 bases and at J to 4 bases, leaving 6 bases not matched to a gene. The length of the CDR3 is 14 residues. The CDR3 loop reads CSVDKQGTYNEQFF. For the CDR3, the DNA is TGCAGCGTTGACAAACAGGGGACATACAATGAGCAGTTCTTC.

V usage is TRBV19 and J usage is TRBJ1-5; D is uncertain. The germline gives CDR1 LNHDA, CDR2 SQIVND (reference sequence). V lost 3 bases and J lost 6, with 15 bases in between. The CDR3 totals 15 residues. CDR3 loop: CASSISSVVGQPQHF. The CDR3 bases are TGTGCCAGTAGTATCTCTTCGGTGGTCGGTCAGCCCCAGCATTTT.

This chain joins TRBV6-1 and TRBJ2-7, with D uncertain. CDR1 is MNHNS, CDR2 SASEGT, per germline. CDR3 length: 13 amino acids. V was clipped by 8 bases and J by 11 bases, with 22 bases between them. The CDR3 nucleotides read TGTGCCAGCCGTCGGCCACCAGCACCTCGGGAGTACTTC. The encoded protein is CASRRPPAPREYF.

The chain links TRBV2 to TRBJ1-2; 8 bases are shared with TRBD1. Germline V gives CDR1 SNHLY, CDR2 FYNNEI. The CDR3 covers 15 residues. V was pared by 4 bases and J by 2 bases, with 6 bases of the junction left unmatched. The CDR3 bases are TGTGCCAGCAGTGCCCAGGGGGCTTTCAACTATGGCTACACCTTC. Translating gives CASSAQGAFNYGYTF.

CDR3 protein: CASSLTRDSPLHF. Written as DNA, the CDR3 is TGTGCCAGCAGCCTTACAAGGGATTCACCCCTCCACTTT. The genes are TRBV3-1 (or the pseudogene TRBV3-2) and TRBJ1-6; D gene uncertain. Germline V gene data show CDR1 as LGHDT and CDR2 as YNNKEL (reference sequence). The CDR3 length is 13 residues. Trimming removed 4 bases at V and 8 bases at J, with 9 bases between.

The chain uses TRBV6-5 and TRBJ2-1, with 7 bases lining up with TRBD1. With 6 bases clipped from V and 0 bases from J, the junction kept 5 bases outside the gene matches. Germline-derived CDR1 and CDR2 are MNHEY and SVGAGI. This CDR3 region has 15 residues. The CDR3 loop is CASSLGQSSYNEQFF. The CDR3 region has the DNA TGTGCCAGCAGCCTGGGACAGAGCTCCTACAATGAGCAGTTCTTC.

This clone occurred once. The CDR3 reads CASSQRWNSPLHF. The CDR3 region has the DNA TGCGCCAGCAGCCAACGGTGGAATTCACCCCTCCACTTT. The chain uses TRBV4-1 and TRBJ1-6, with unresolved D. The CDR3 covers 13 residues. Germline V CDR1 and CDR2: MGHRA, YSYEKL. Trimming removed 2 bases at V and 7 bases at J, with 6 bases between.

This clone has just one count. This chain uses TRBV6-1 with TRBJ2-3; 9 nucleotides agree with TRBD2. The CDR3 extends over 15 amino acids. Trimming at V came to 3 bases and at J to 5 bases, leaving 6 bases not matched to a gene. Germline assignment: CDR1 MNHNS and CDR2 SASEGT. The CDR3 DNA is TGTGCCAGCAGTGAGGCGGGAGGGCTGAGAGATACGCAGTATTTT. Encoded protein: CASSEAGGLRDTQYF.

On this clone: The limits of the CDR3 on the DNA are not certain, so only TCRdb's listed CDR3 is given. V and J are TRBV24-1 and TRBJ1-2; no DNA check was done on the table's D call, TRBD1. From germline, CDR1 is KGHDR and CDR2 SFDVKD. The CDR3 length equals 14 residues, ends included. The CDR3 region is CATSALVGTGSLTF.

The rearrangement joins TRBV10-3 to TRBJ2-1; tentatively, D is TRBD2 (6 bases). Trimming removed 6 bases at V and 6 bases at J, with 9 bases between. CDR1 is ENHRY, CDR2 SYGVKD, per germline. This CDR3 has 12 amino acids. The CDR3 DNA reads as TGTGCCATCAGCGGGAGTGCCAATGAGCAGTTCTTC. Its translation is CAISGSANEQFF.

The V call is TRBV6-5, the J call TRBJ1-2; D is possibly TRBD1 (6 bases). CDR3 length equals 14 residues. Trimming stripped 6 bases from V and 8 bases from J, with 19 bases between. Germline CDR1 and CDR2: MNHEY and SVGAGI. CDR3 loop: CASRRGSAGRGYTF. The CDR3 nucleotides are TGTGCCAGCAGAAGGGGGTCGGCAGGGCGCGGCTACACCTTC.

This CDR3 reads CAWSVSGDSPLHF. CDR3 DNA sequence: TGTGCCTGGAGTGTATCGGGGGATTCACCCCTCCACTTT. The chain combines TRBV30 with TRBJ1-6, with a weak D call TRBD1 (5 bases). The V gene lost 0 bases and the J gene lost 8 bases, with 8 bases spanning the gap. There are 13 residues in the CDR3. Germline CDR1 reads GTSNPN; CDR2 reads SVGIG (reference sequence).

This chain uses TRBV24-1 with TRBJ2-2; weak D call: TRBD2 (5 bases). CDR1 and CDR2 from the germline V gene are KGHDR and SFDVKD. This CDR3 spans 16 amino acids. Trimming stripped 4 bases from V and 0 bases from J, with 11 bases between. The CDR3 sequence: CATSDQDFTNTGELFF. The CDR3, as DNA: TGTGCCACCAGTGACCAGGACTTCACGAACACCGGGGAGCTGTTTTTT.

This clone has more than one count but fewer than ten. One end of the junction is discordant with germline, which a read error may explain. The chain has TRBV7-3 and TRBJ2-7; possibly TRBD1 or TRBD2 for D (5 bases each). Germline CDR1 and CDR2: SGHTA and FQGTGA. This CDR3 region has 15 residues. The CDR3 DNA is TGTGCCAGCAGCCTAACTGGGGGAGTGAGCCACGAGCAGTACTTC. Amino acid sequence: CASSLTGGVSHEQYF.

The chain links TRBV4-2 to TRBJ1-1, with D possibly being TRBD1 (5 bases). The V gene lost 0 bases and the J gene lost 1 base, with 9 bases spanning the gap. Germline loops: CDR1 LGHNA, CDR2 YNFKEQ. There are 15 residues in the CDR3. CDR3 coding DNA: TGTGCCAGCAGCCAAGAGGCTCAGGGGAACACTGAAGCTTTCTTT. Protein product: CASSQEAQGNTEAFF.

This sequence joins TRBV5-4 and TRBJ1-1, with D perhaps matching TRBD1 (5 bases). CDR1 and CDR2 from the germline V gene are SGHNT and YYREEE (reference sequence). V was shortened by 2 bases and J by 1 base, with 12 bases between the two germline ends. The CDR3 has 15 residues. CDR3 amino acids: CASSFSRQQNTEAFF. The CDR3 bases are TGTGCCAGCAGCTTTTCGAGACAGCAGAACACTGAAGCTTTCTTT.

The chain employs TRBV19 and TRBJ2-3; possible D gene TRBD2, 6 bases. CDR3 length equals 15 residues. V was pared by 4 bases and J by 8 bases, with 19 bases between. Per germline, CDR1 LNHDA and CDR2 SQIVND (reference sequence). The CDR3 region has the DNA TGTGCCAGTAGTAAGGGGACTCGAGCTTTTGTTACGCAGTATTTT. Protein: CASSKGTRAFVTQYF.

The gene calls are TRBV30 and TRBJ1-1, with D unclear. This CDR3 has 13 residues. Germline CDR1 reads GTSNPN; CDR2 reads SVGIG (reference sequence). The germline V and J ends were trimmed by 0 bases and 1 base, with 6 bases remaining between them. The CDR3 spells CAWSVWRNTEAFF. The CDR3 DNA is TGTGCCTGGAGTGTATGGCGGAACACTGAAGCTTTCTTT.

The chain carries TRBV27 and TRBJ2-7; D gene uncertain. Per germline, CDR1 MNHEY and CDR2 SMNVEV (reference sequence). The CDR3 runs to 17 residues. V was clipped by 0 bases and J by 2 bases, with 17 bases between them. CDR3: CASSLSPRWVGTYEQYF. CDR3 bases: TGTGCCAGCAGTTTATCCCCACGGTGGGTGGGGACCTACGAGCAGTACTTC.